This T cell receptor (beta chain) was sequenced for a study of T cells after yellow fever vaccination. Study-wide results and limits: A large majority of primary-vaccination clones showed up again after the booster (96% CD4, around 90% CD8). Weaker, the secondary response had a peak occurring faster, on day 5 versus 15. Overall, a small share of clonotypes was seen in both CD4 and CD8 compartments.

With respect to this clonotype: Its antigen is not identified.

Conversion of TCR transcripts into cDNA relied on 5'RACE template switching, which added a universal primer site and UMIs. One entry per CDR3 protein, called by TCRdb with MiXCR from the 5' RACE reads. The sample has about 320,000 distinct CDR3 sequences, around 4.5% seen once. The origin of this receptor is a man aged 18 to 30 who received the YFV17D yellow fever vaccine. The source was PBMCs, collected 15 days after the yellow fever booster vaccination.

CDR3 residues: CASRMAAGRSNQPQHF. The CDR3 nucleotides read TGTGCCAGCAGGATGGCCGCGGGGCGTAGCAATCAGCCCCAGCATTTT. This chain uses TRBV12-3 or TRBV12-4 with TRBJ1-5; a weak D match, TRBD1 (5 bases). The CDR3 has 16 residues. With 6 bases removed from V and 0 bases from J, the gap between germline ends came to 15 bases.